This T cell receptor (beta chain) is drawn from a study of monozygotic twins with inflammatory bowel disease. After re-calling the 5' RACE reads, TCRdb lists one entry per CDR3 protein, DNA absent. The repertoire table contains about 160,000 distinct CDR3 sequences. Per germline, CDR1 LNHDA and CDR2 SQIVND (reference sequence). CDR3 size: 12 residues. Comments on this clonotype: The antigen is not known.

Whole-study findings and limits: The study found lower TCRbeta diversity (inverse Simpson) in IBD patients than in healthy co-twins. Patients received differing immunosuppressive treatments, which may have added variability to their repertoires. Nothing supported a single strong signal or clonotype that was associated with IBD. No distinction between different T cell subtypes was possible.

Sequencing used blood. This TCR was recovered from a human donor with ulcerative colitis or Crohn's disease, or a healthy co-twin of an affected twin (not recorded which). The chain combines TRBV19 with TRBJ1-5. CDR3 protein: CASSVGNQPQHF.